This TCR beta chain appears in the sequencing data of a study of cytomegalovirus exposure and HLA in healthy donors. Broader study findings: TCR beta V- and J-gene trimming was later associated with a missense DCLRE1C variant. According to reports, the classifier identified cytomegalovirus status with high specificity and sensitivity. The study dropped some indistinguishable V segments, TRBV6-2 and TRBV6-3 among them. One cluster of highly shared sequence variants probably arose as a sequencing artifact.

This PCR relied on a set of 60 Vbeta primers and 13 Jbeta primers. Measured with immunoSEQ multiplex PCR; TCRdb has only the in-frame clones, and not every one. The table records around 200,000 clones, more than 80% of them present only once. This CDR3 is built from 15 residues. CDR1 SNHLY and CDR2 FYNNEI come from the germline V gene. V lost 2 bases, J lost 1 base, and 11 bases lay in between. Note on this clone: The antigen is unknown.

The chain recombines TRBV2 with TRBJ2-5; D might be TRBD2 (6 bases). The sample consisted of PBMCs. This TCR derives from a boy between 10 and 17 years old in good health and CMV-seronegative. The CDR3 loop is CASSERSEGQETQYF. The CDR3 region has the DNA TGTGCCAGCAGTGAACGGTCGGAGGGCCAAGAGACCCAGTACTTC. The full variable domain, in which reference TRBV2 and TRBJ2-5 provide the parts outside the CDR3, is EPEVTQTPSHQVTQMGQEVILRCVPISNHLYFYWYRQILGQKVEFLVSFYNNEISEKSEIFDDQFSVERPDGSNFTLKIRSTKLEDSAMYFCASSERSEGQETQYFGPGTRLLVL.